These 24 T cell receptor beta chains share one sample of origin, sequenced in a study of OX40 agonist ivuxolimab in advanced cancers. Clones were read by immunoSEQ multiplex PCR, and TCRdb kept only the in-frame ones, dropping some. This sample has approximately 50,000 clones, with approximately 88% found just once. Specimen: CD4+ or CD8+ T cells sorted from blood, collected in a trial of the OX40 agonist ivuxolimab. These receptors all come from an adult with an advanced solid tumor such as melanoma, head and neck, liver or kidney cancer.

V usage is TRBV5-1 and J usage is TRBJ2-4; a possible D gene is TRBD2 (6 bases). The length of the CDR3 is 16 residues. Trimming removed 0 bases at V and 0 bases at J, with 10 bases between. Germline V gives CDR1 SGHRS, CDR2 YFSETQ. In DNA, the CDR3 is TGCGCCAGCAGCTTGGTGGAGGGTTCAGCCAAAAACATTCAGTACTTC. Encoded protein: CASSLVEGSAKNIQYF. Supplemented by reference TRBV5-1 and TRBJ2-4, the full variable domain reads KAGVTQTPRYLIKTRGQQVTLSCSPISGHRSVSWYQQTPGQGLQFLFEYFSETQRNKGNFPGRFSGRQFSNSRSEMNVSTLELGDSALYLCASSLVEGSAKNIQYFGAGTRLSVL.

The CDR3, as DNA: TGCGCCAGCAGCTTGGATCGCGGGGGAGCTAGCACAGATACGCAGTATTTT. Encoded protein: CASSLDRGGASTDTQYF. V and J are TRBV5-1 and TRBJ2-3, with 7 bases fitting TRBD2. CDR3 length: 17 amino acids. J lost 0 bases, V lost 0 bases, and 7 bases had no gene match. Germline CDR1 and CDR2: SGHRS and YFSETQ.

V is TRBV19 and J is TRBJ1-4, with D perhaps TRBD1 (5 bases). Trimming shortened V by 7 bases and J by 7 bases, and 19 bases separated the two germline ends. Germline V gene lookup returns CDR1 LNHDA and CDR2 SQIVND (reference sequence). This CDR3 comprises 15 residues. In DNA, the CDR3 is TGTGCCAGTACCCTACAGGCGGGGTCGGCTGAAAAACTGTTTTTT. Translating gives CASTLQAGSAEKLFF. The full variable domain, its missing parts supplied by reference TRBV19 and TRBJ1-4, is DGGITQSPKYLFRKEGQNVTLSCEQNLNHDAMYWYRQDPGQGLRLIYYSQIVNDFQKGDIAEGYSVSREKKESFPLTVTSAQKNPTAFYLCASTLQAGSAEKLFFGSGTQLSVL.

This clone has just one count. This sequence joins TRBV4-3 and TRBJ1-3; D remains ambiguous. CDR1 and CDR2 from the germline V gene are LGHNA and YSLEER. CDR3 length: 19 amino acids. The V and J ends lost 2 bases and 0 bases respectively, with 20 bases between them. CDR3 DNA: TGCGCCAGCAGCCAAACTAAGTTATCGGTCAGAGCCTCTGGAAACACCATATATTTT. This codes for CASSQTKLSVRASGNTIYF.

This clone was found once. CDR3 DNA: TGCGCCAGCAGCTTATTCCACCAGGGCGAGCAGTTCTTC. This gives the protein CASSLFHQGEQFF. V is TRBV5-1 and J is TRBJ2-1, with D possibly matching TRBD1 (5 bases). In germline, CDR1 is SGHRS, CDR2 YFSETQ. The V gene lost 2 bases and the J gene lost 10 bases, with 13 bases spanning the gap. This CDR3 is built from 13 residues.

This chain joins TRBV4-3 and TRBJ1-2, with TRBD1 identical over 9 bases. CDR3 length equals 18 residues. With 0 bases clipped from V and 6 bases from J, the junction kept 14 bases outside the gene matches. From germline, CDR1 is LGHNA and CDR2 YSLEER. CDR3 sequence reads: CASSQDRGQGVSGDGYTF. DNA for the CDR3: TGCGCCAGCAGCCAAGATAGGGGACAGGGAGTATCCGGAGATGGCTACACCTTC.

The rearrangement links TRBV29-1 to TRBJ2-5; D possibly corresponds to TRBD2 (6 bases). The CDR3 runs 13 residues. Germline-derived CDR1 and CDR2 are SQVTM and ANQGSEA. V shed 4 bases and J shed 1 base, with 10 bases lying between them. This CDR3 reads CSVAGEIQETQYF. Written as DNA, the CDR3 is TGCAGCGTTGCGGGGGAGATCCAAGAGACCCAGTACTTC.

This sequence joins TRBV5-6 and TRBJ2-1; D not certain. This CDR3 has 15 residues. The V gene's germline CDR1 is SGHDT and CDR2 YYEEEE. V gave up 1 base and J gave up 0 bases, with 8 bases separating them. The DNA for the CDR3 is TGTGCCAGCAGCTTGTACTGGGCCTCCTACAATGAGCAGTTCTTC. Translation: CASSLYWASYNEQFF.

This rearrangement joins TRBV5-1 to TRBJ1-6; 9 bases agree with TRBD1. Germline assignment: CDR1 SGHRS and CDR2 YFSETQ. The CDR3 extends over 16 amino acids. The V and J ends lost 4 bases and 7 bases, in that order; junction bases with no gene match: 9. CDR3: CASSERPGQGNSPLHF. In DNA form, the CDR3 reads TGCGCCAGCAGCGAAAGGCCGGGACAGGGCAATTCACCCCTCCACTTT. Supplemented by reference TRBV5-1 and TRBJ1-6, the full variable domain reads KAGVTQTPRYLIKTRGQQVTLSCSPISGHRSVSWYQQTPGQGLQFLFEYFSETQRNKGNFPGRFSGRQFSNSRSEMNVSTLELGDSALYLCASSERPGQGNSPLHFGNGTRLTVT.

CDR3 DNA: TGTGCCAGTAGTCCGGGACAGCGGAGCGAAAAACTGTTTTTT. Its protein is CASSPGQRSEKLFF. The chain links TRBV19 to TRBJ1-4, with 7 bases identical to TRBD1. The CDR3 runs 14 residues. The junction had 8 bases not matched to a gene; V was cut back by 5 bases and J by 8 bases. CDR1 LNHDA and CDR2 SQIVND come from the germline V gene (reference sequence).

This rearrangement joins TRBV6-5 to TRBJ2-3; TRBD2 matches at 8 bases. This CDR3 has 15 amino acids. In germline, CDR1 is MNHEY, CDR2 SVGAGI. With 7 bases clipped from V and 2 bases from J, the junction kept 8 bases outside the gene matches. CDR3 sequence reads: CASKGRGGHTDTQYF. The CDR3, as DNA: TGTGCCAGCAAAGGACGGGGGGGGCACACAGATACGCAGTATTTT.

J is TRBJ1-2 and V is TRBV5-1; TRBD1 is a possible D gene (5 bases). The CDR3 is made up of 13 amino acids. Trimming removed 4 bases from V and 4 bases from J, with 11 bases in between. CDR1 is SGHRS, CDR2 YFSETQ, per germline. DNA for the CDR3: TGCGCCAGCAGCCGGGACGAAGGCTATGGCTACACCTTC. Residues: CASSRDEGYGYTF. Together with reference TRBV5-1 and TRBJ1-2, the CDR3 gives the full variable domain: KAGVTQTPRYLIKTRGQQVTLSCSPISGHRSVSWYQQTPGQGLQFLFEYFSETQRNKGNFPGRFSGRQFSNSRSEMNVSTLELGDSALYLCASSRDEGYGYTFGSGTRLTVV.

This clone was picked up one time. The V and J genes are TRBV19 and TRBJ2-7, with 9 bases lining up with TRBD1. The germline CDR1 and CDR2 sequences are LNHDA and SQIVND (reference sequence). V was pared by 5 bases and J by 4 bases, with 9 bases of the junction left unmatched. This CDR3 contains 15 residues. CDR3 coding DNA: TGTGCCAGTAGTTTCTCCGGACAGGGGAAATACGAGCAGTACTTC. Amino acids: CASSFSGQGKYEQYF.

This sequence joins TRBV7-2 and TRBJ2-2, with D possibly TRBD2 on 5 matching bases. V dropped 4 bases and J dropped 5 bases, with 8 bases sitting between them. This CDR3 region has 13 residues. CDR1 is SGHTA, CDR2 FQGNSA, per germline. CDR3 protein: CASSSLATGELFF. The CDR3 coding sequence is TGTGCCAGCAGCTCCCTAGCAACCGGGGAGCTGTTTTTT.

CDR3 sequence: CASPSLHGVNTEAFF. CDR3 in DNA: TGCGCCAGCCCCAGCTTACATGGGGTGAACACTGAAGCTTTCTTT. The chain combines TRBV23-1 with TRBJ1-1; D gene ambiguous. TRBV23-1 is known as an ORF, though its function is uncertain. The CDR3 has 15 residues. The germline V and J ends were trimmed by 8 bases and 0 bases, with 16 bases remaining between them.

CDR3: CASSPRTSGGVGGETQYF. The CDR3 nucleotides are TGTGCCAGCAGCCCCCGGACTAGCGGGGGGGTAGGGGGGGAGACCCAGTACTTC. The chain is built from TRBV7-2 and TRBJ2-5; 15 bases fit TRBD2. With V trimmed by 5 bases and J by 5 bases, 12 bases remained unmatched. The CDR3 covers 18 residues. The V gene's germline CDR1 is SGHTA and CDR2 FQGNSA. The variable domain in full, completed from reference TRBV7-2 and TRBJ2-5, reads GAGVSQSPSNKVTEKGKDVELRCDPISGHTALYWYRQSLGQGLEFLIYFQGNSAPDKSGLPSDRFSAERTGGSVSTLTIQRTQQEDSAVYLCASSPRTSGGVGGETQYFGPGTRLLVL.

The CDR3 coding sequence is TGCGCCAGCAGCCAAGGGTCTGGGGGGGGCACAGATACGCAGTATTTT. This gives the protein CASSQGSGGGTDTQYF. The rearrangement links TRBV4-3 to TRBJ2-3; 7 nucleotides line up with TRBD2. CDR1 and CDR2 (germline): LGHNA, YSLEER. CDR3 length: 16 amino acids. The trim removed 1 base at V and 1 base at J, leaving 5 bases unmatched.

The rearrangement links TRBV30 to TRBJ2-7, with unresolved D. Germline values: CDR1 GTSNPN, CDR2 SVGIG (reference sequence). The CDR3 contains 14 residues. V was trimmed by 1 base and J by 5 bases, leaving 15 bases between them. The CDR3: CAWSGGRGANEQYF. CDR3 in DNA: TGTGCCTGGAGTGGCGGTCGTGGAGCGAACGAGCAGTACTTC.

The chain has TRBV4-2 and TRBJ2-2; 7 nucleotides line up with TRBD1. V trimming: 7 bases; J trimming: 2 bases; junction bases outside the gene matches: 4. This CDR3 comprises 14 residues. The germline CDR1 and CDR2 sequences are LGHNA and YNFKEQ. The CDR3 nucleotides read TGTGCCAGCACCGGGACAGCCAACACCGGGGAGCTGTTTTTT. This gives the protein CASTGTANTGELFF.

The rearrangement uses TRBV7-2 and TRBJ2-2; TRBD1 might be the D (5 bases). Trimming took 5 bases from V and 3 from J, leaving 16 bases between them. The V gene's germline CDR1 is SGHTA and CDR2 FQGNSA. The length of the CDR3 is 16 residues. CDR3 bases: TGTGCCAGCAGCCCCAAACAGGCGGCCTACACCGGGGAGCTGTTTTTT. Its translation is CASSPKQAAYTGELFF.

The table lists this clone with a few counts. DNA of the CDR3: TGTGCCTGGAGTTCACGGGGCGACACTGAAGCTTTCTTT. Its translation is CAWSSRGDTEAFF. This chain connects TRBV30 to TRBJ1-1; TRBD1 is a possible D gene (5 bases). The V gene lost 2 bases and the J gene lost 3 bases, with 10 bases spanning the gap. The CDR3 length is 13 residues. Germline assignment: CDR1 GTSNPN and CDR2 SVGIG (reference sequence). Variable domain in full (rest from reference TRBV30 and TRBJ1-1): SQTIHQWPATLVQPVGSPLSLECTVEGTSNPNLYWYRQAAGRGLQLLFYSVGIGQISSEVPQNLSASRPQDRQFILSSKKLLLSDSGFYLCAWSSRGDTEAFFGQGTRLTVV.

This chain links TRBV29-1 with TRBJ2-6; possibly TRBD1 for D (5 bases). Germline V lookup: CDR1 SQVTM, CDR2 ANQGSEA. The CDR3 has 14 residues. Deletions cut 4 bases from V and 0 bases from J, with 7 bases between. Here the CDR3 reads CSVARDSGANVLTF. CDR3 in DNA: TGCAGCGTTGCCAGGGACTCTGGGGCCAACGTCCTGACTTTC.

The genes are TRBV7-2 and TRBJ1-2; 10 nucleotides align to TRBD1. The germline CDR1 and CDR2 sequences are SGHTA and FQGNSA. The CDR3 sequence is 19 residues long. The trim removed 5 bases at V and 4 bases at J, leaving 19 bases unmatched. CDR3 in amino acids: CASSRPLASRDRGLYGYTF. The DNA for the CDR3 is TGTGCCAGCAGCCGACCACTCGCGTCCCGGGACAGGGGACTCTATGGCTACACCTTC. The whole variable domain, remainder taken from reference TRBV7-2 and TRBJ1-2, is GAGVSQSPSNKVTEKGKDVELRCDPISGHTALYWYRQSLGQGLEFLIYFQGNSAPDKSGLPSDRFSAERTGGSVSTLTIQRTQQEDSAVYLCASSRPLASRDRGLYGYTFGSGTRLTVV.

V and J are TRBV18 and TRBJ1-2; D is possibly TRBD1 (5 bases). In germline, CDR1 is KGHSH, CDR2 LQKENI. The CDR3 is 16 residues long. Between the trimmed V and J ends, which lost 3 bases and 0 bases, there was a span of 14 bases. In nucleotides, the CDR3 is TGTGCCAGCTCACCCACGGGAGGGGAAGCTAACTATGGCTACACCTTC. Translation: CASSPTGGEANYGYTF.